This T cell receptor (beta chain) was observed in a study of identical twins. The authors used template switching to add a universal primer site and gave cDNA unique molecular identifiers. Via MiXCR, TCRdb re-called the 5' RACE reads, giving one row per CDR3 protein. This sample has fewer than 800,000 distinct CDR3 sequences, with roughly 7.2% found just once. Overall study findings and caveats: Shared out-of-frame alpha sequences (those common to twins) showed excess low generation probability. Twins' surplus sharing was weaker for beta out-of-frame sequences. Compared with models, monozygotic twins showed more out-of-frame TCR alpha sharing.

The CDR3 is 14 amino acids. V dropped 1 base and J dropped 2 bases, with 8 bases sitting between them. The germline CDR1 and CDR2 sequences are LNHNV and YYDKDF (reference sequence). Worth noting for this clonotype: What it binds is not known.

The same specimen was also included in a second study, on yellow fever vaccine responses in identical twins.

The sequence was collected from a woman younger than 30 in good health. Material for sequencing was PBMCs. This chain joins TRBV15 and TRBJ1-2; D ambiguous. CDR3 in DNA: TGTGCCACCAGCAGAGGTAGTAACAACTATGGCTACACCTTC. Translation: CATSRGSNNYGYTF.